The following is a T cell receptor beta chain sequence with its context. This clone came up once. No antigen is known for it. Base qualities are not recorded, but no much larger clone differs from it by a single base. These data come from a study of radiotherapy plus CTLA-4 blockade in lung cancer (dated by TCRdb to the late 2010s). Broadly, across the study: Objective responses were observed in approximately 18% of enrolled patients, and disease control was achieved in approximately 32%.

Library construction relied on the immunoSEQ multiplex PCR assay. TCRdb took over this immuneACCESS table, retaining in-frame rearrangements with V and J assigned. Such tables are incomplete; in checked studies, under half of the missing clones stem from an unresolved V gene, and the remainder is unexplained. This sample lists under 110,000 clones; 85% were detected once. Less than 2.5% of the sample is in the top ten clones. Trimming at the junction amounts to 0 bases on V and 0 bases on J, and the germline ends lie 8 bases apart. Its CDR3 holds 15 amino acids, cysteine through phenylalanine. Of all the DNA, just the CDR3 is kept, 45 bases in frame from base 1. Per the germline V gene, SGHTA is the CDR1 and FQGTGA is the CDR2. The paper's findings and limits, for the study overall: Early dynamic changes in blood T cell clones, together with increased serum interferon-beta after radiation, were reported as the strongest predictors of response. After treatment with radiotherapy and ipilimumab, TCR clones that came from tumors expanded in the peripheral blood.

Focal radiation therapy combined with CTLA-4 blockade (ipilimumab) was tested in patients with chemo-refractory metastatic non-small-cell lung cancer. The sequence was collected from a human donor with non-small cell lung cancer that progressed on radiotherapy plus ipilimumab. Some clones in this sample may be carry-over from other donors' samples. The sequence is built from TRBV7-3 and TRBJ2-5; confidence is insufficient to name the D gene. Material: peripheral blood, obtained from a patient treated with radiotherapy plus ipilimumab. Read as DNA, the sequence is TGTGCCAGCAGCTTAACCTGGGGTAACCAAGAGACCCAGTACTTC. This codes for CASSLTWGNQETQYF.